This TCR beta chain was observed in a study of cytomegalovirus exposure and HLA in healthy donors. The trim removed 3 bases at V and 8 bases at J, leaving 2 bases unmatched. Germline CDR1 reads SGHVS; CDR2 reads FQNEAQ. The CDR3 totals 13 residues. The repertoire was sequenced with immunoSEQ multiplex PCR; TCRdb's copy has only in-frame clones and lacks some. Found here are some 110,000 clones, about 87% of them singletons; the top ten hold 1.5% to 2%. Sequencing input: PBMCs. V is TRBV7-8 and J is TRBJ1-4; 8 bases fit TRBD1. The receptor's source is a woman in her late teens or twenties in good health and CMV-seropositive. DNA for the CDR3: TGTGCCAGCAGCTTGGGGACAGGAGAAAAACTGTTTTTT. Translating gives CASSLGTGEKLFF.